The 3 T cell receptor beta chains presented below share a single source sample, sequenced in a study of long-term antiretroviral therapy in people with HIV (dated by TCRdb to 2021 to 2024). The immunoSEQ hsTCRB v3.0 assay was used at survey level resolution for TRB variable region sequencing. TCRdb took this table from immuneACCESS and kept in-frame rearrangements with V and J called. Such tables lack part of the clones; where checked against another copy, unresolved V genes explain under half of the gap, and the rest is unexplained. The table for this sample lists some 6,000 clones; around 74% of them were counted only once. The ten largest clones represent around 15% of the sample. Source: unsorted PBMCs, taken 0.5 years before starting antiretroviral therapy. These receptors all come from a middle-aged man with HIV.

This chain joins TRBV18 and TRBJ2-3; D remains unclear. V gave up 0 bases and J gave up 4 bases, with 5 bases separating them. Germline CDR1 is KGHSH and CDR2 is LQKENI. The CDR3 sequence is 13 residues long. The CDR3: CASSPPAADTQYF. CDR3 nucleotides: TGTGCCAGCTCACCACCGGCCGCAGATACGCAGTATTTT. Supplemented by reference TRBV18 and TRBJ2-3, the full variable domain reads NAGVMQNPRHLVRRRGQEARLRCSPMKGHSHVYWYRQLPEEGLKFMVYLQKENIIDESGMPKERFSAEFPKEGPSILRIQQVVRGDSAAYFCASSPPAADTQYFGPGTRLTVL.

The V and J genes are TRBV18 and TRBJ2-3; D remains ambiguous. CDR3 length equals 15 residues. Germline V gives CDR1 KGHSH, CDR2 LQKENI. V was clipped by 3 bases and J by 2 bases, with 12 bases between them. CDR3 amino acids: CASSPSGGTTDTQYF. In nucleotides, the CDR3 is TGTGCCAGCTCACCTTCGGGCGGAACCACAGATACGCAGTATTTT.

This chain uses TRBV27 with TRBJ1-3, with a possible D match to TRBD1 (6 bases). In germline, CDR1 is MNHEY, CDR2 SMNVEV (reference sequence). The CDR3 runs to 13 residues. The ends were cut back, 6 bases at V and 0 bases at J, with 6 bases in the middle. In DNA form, the CDR3 reads TGTGCCAGCAGACAGGGCTCTGGAAACACCATATATTTT. Translated: CASRQGSGNTIYF.